A selection of T cell receptor beta chains follows, all from one sample in a study of OX40 agonist ivuxolimab in advanced cancers. The method was immunoSEQ multiplex PCR; TCRdb's version includes in-frame clones alone and lacks a portion of them. This table has 20,000 to 30,000 clones, 75% to 90% appearing once. Sequencing used CD4+ or CD8+ T cells sorted from blood, obtained in a trial of the OX40 agonist ivuxolimab. These receptors were collected from an adult with an advanced solid tumor such as melanoma, head and neck, liver or kidney cancer. Both conserved end residues are part of each CDR3. A D gene is named only where the DNA matches it firmly. A clone size is listed for some rows: how often the clone was seen (once, few, many), or a class if it is expanded.

few,TRBJ1-4,.,TRBV9,TGTGCCAGCAGCGTAGGAGAACGATTAAATGAAAAACTGTTTTTT,CASSVGERLNEKLFF
.,TRBJ2-1,.,TRBV15,TGTGCCACCAGCGTGGGGTACAATGAGCAGTTCTTC,CATSVGYNEQFF
.,TRBJ2-7,TRBD2,TRBV14,TGTGCCAGCAGCCGACTAGCGGGGACCTACGAGCAGTACTTC,CASSRLAGTYEQYF
once,TRBJ1-1,.,TRBV2,TGTGCCAGCAGTGATATAGCTGAAGCTTTCTTT,CASSDIAEAFF
.,TRBJ2-1,TRBD2,TRBV12-5,TGTGCTAGTGGTTTTCGACTAGCGGGAGTGGATGAGCAGTTCTTC,CASGFRLAGVDEQFF
.,TRBJ1-4,.,TRBV9,TGTGCCAGCAGCTCAGAGGATGGCAGCTTTAATGAAAAACTGTTTTTT,CASSSEDGSFNEKLFF
.,TRBJ2-1,TRBD2,TRBV6-6,TGTGCCAGCAGTTACGGACTAGCCGTTGGGAATGAGCAGTTCTTC,CASSYGLAVGNEQFF
large,TRBJ2-3,.,TRBV11-2,TGTGCCAGCAGCTTTTCCCGGACCAGAACGACAGATACGCAGTATTTT,CASSFSRTRTTDTQYF
.,TRBJ2-1,.,TRBV7-9,TGTGCCAGCAGCTTAGTCGGGCGGTACAATGAGCAGTTCTTC,CASSLVGRYNEQFF
.,TRBJ2-1,TRBD2,TRBV7-2,TGTGCCAGCAGCTCGTTCACACTAGCGGGGGGTTACAATGAGCAGTTCTTC,CASSSFTLAGGYNEQFF
.,TRBJ1-3,.,TRBV7-9,TGTGCCAGCAGCATTGACTGGACACGTGGAAACACCATATATTTT,CASSIDWTRGNTIYF
.,TRBJ2-7,TRBD2,TRBV6-6,TGTGCCAGCAGTTCCGCGGAAGGGAGGGGCTCCTACGAGCAGTACTTC,CASSSAEGRGSYEQYF
.,TRBJ2-3,.,TRBV14,TGTGCCAGCAGCCCCCAGGACATTGGCACAGATACGCAGTATTTT,CASSPQDIGTDTQYF
.,TRBJ2-3,TRBD1,TRBV19,TGTGCCAGTAGTACCCGGACAGGGATGTTGGGGGATACGCAGTATTTT,CASSTRTGMLGDTQYF
.,TRBJ1-3,.,TRBV5-1,TGCGCCAGCAGAATCGACACGGCACGGAACACCATATATTTT,CASRIDTARNTIYF
.,TRBJ1-1,TRBD1,TRBV25-1,TGTGCCAGCAGTCAGGACAGGGGGTTGGCTTTCTTT,CASSQDRGLAFF
.,TRBJ2-2,.,TRBV4-2,TGTGCCAGCAGCCCCCCATACACCGGGGAGCTGTTTTTT,CASSPPYTGELFF
.,TRBJ2-7,.,TRBV4-3,TGCGCCAGCAGCCAAGCCACGGGGGTCCACGAGCAGTACTTC,CASSQATGVHEQYF
once,TRBJ1-4,TRBD1,TRBV6-5,TGTGCCAGCAGTGTAGGGACAGGACGAAATGAAAAACTGTTTTTT,CASSVGTGRNEKLFF
.,TRBJ2-1,TRBD2,TRBV6-5,TGTGCCAGCAGTAATCCGACTAGCGGGAGCAATGAGCAGTTCTTC,CASSNPTSGSNEQFF
once,TRBJ2-2,TRBD1,TRBV11-3,TGTGCCAGCAGCTCAATGGACAGGGTTTTCGCCGGGGAGCTGTTTTTT,CASSSMDRVFAGELFF
.,TRBJ2-1,.,TRBV10-2,TGCGCCAGCACCGATAGAAGAAAGGAGTACAATGAGCAGTTCTTC,CASTDRRKEYNEQFF
.,TRBJ2-7,TRBD2,TRBV2,TGTGCCAGCAGTGGCGGGACTAGCGTCTCCGAGCAGTACTTC,CASSGGTSVSEQYF
.,TRBJ2-5,TRBD1,TRBV9,TGTGCCAGCAGCGTAGCGGGACAGGGCGTACGAGAGACCCAGTACTTC,CASSVAGQGVRETQYF
.,TRBJ1-4,.,TRBV15,TGTGCCACCAGCAGAGGGGACGGGGCTAATGAAAAACTGTTTTTT,CATSRGDGANEKLFF
.,TRBJ2-1,TRBD2,TRBV5-1,TGCGCCAGCAGCTTTCTAGCGGGGGGGCTCAATGAGCAGTTCTTC,CASSFLAGGLNEQFF
.,TRBJ1-1,.,TRBV15,TGTGCCACCAGCAGAGGGCAGTTTAACACTGAAGCTTTCTTT,CATSRGQFNTEAFF
.,TRBJ2-1,.,TRBV19,TGTGCCAGTAGTATAGCGGGGACGCCGTACAATGAGCAGTTCTTC,CASSIAGTPYNEQFF
.,TRBJ1-1,.,TRBV5-4,TGTGCCAGCAGCTTCGGGAAGAACACTGAAGCTTTCTTT,CASSFGKNTEAFF
.,TRBJ1-3,.,TRBV7-2,TGTGCCAGCAGCTTAGACTCCTCTGGAAACACCATATATTTT,CASSLDSSGNTIYF
.,TRBJ2-5,.,TRBV7-8,TGTGCCAGCAGCTTAAATACAGGTTTAGAGCAGTACTTC,CASSLNTGLEQYF
few,TRBJ2-5,.,TRBV5-1,TGCGCCAGCAGCTTTGGCGCCTCGGTGGTTCAAGAGACCCAGTACTTC,CASSFGASVVQETQYF
.,TRBJ2-5,.,TRBV9,TGTGCCAGCAGCGTGGGGGTCACAGAGACCCAGTACTTC,CASSVGVTETQYF
.,TRBJ1-1,.,TRBV6-1,TGTGCCAGCAGTGAGGCAGGAACGTACACTGAAGCTTTCTTT,CASSEAGTYTEAFF
.,TRBJ2-3,.,TRBV11-3,TGTGCCAGCAGCTTAGGGTTTAGCGAGACACAAGATACGCAGTATTTT,CASSLGFSETQDTQYF
.,TRBJ2-7,.,TRBV19,TGTGCCAGTAGTGTTGACGGAACTTCCTACGAGCAGTACTTC,CASSVDGTSYEQYF
.,TRBJ2-1,TRBD1,TRBV4-1,TGCGCCAGCAGCCAAGCCGGGACAGGGCTTAATGAGCAGTTCTTC,CASSQAGTGLNEQFF
.,TRBJ1-3,.,TRBV6-6,TGTGCCAGCAGTTACCCCAAGGGCCCGGTCGGAAACACCATATATTTT,CASSYPKGPVGNTIYF
few,TRBJ2-5,.,TRBV15,TGTGCCACCAGCAGAGCGAGAGAGACCCAGTACTTC,CATSRARETQYF
once,TRBJ1-4,TRBD1,TRBV5-1,TGCGCCAGCAGCTTCGGGACAGCCACAGAAAAACTGTTTTTT,CASSFGTATEKLFF
.,TRBJ2-1,TRBD1,TRBV7-8,TGTGCCAGCAGTCAGGGACAGGGATCGTTTAATGAGCAGTTCTTC,CASSQGQGSFNEQFF
once,TRBJ2-7,.,TRBV2,TGTGCCAGCAGTGAATACGAGGCGCAGTACTTC,CASSEYEAQYF
.,TRBJ2-1,TRBD2,TRBV11-3,TGTGCCAGCACCGGGAGCGACGGGACTAGCGGGCTGACCTCCTACAATGAGCAGTTCTTC,CASTGSDGTSGLTSYNEQFF
.,TRBJ2-3,.,TRBV5-1,TGCGCCAGCAGCTTAGTGGGGGCGAGCACAGATACGCAGTATTTT,CASSLVGASTDTQYF
.,TRBJ1-6,.,TRBV5-1,TGCGCCAGCAGCTTGCCAGCCGGAACAGGAGACTACTCCTATAATTCACCCCTCCACTTT,CASSLPAGTGDYSYNSPLHF
few,TRBJ1-4,.,TRBV10-2,TGCGCCAGCAGGGCACGCAGGGCAACTAATGAAAAACTGTTTTTT,CASRARRATNEKLFF
.,TRBJ1-3,.,TRBV7-2,TGTGCCAGCAGCTTGGGGGCTGGCGGCTCTGGAAACACCATATATTTT,CASSLGAGGSGNTIYF
.,TRBJ1-3,.,TRBV4-1,TGCGCCAGCAGCCTAAATTATAACTCTGGAAACACCATATATTTT,CASSLNYNSGNTIYF
.,TRBJ2-7,TRBD2,TRBV10-3,TGTGCCATCAGTCCCCCCGGGGAGGGGTCTGTCGAGCAGTACTTC,CAISPPGEGSVEQYF
.,TRBJ1-5,TRBD1,TRBV9,TGTGCCAGCAGCCAAACCACAGGGGATCAGCCCCAGCATTTT,CASSQTTGDQPQHF
.,TRBJ1-1,.,TRBV7-7,TGTGCTAGCGGGCAGGCATTGAACACTGAAGCTTTCTTT,CASGQALNTEAFF
once,TRBJ1-5,.,TRBV5-4,TGTGCCAGCAGCTTGGCGGCAGGGGAGGAACCCCAGCATTTT,CASSLAAGEEPQHF
.,TRBJ1-4,.,TRBV7-8,TGTGCCAGCAGCGCTAGGCTAAGTGTTTTTGAAAAACTGTTTTTT,CASSARLSVFEKLFF
.,TRBJ2-7,.,TRBV5-4,TGTGCCAGCAGCCCGGACGGCACCTACGAGCAGTACTTC,CASSPDGTYEQYF
.,TRBJ1-3,.,TRBV6-5,TGTGCCAGCAGTTACAATGGGGTCCCCGGACAAAACACCATATATTTT,CASSYNGVPGQNTIYF
.,TRBJ2-2,.,TRBV10-2,TGCGCCAGCAGTGTACCCGTTACGAACACCGGGGAGCTGTTTTTT,CASSVPVTNTGELFF